Below, 10 T cell receptor beta chains from the same sample are listed, as sequenced in a study of T cell responses to AZD1222 COVID-19 vaccine. Profiling relied on immunoSEQ multiplex PCR, and the TCRdb table lists in-frame clones only, not all of them. The data hold about 180,000 clones, with 88% observed a single time. The specimen was peripheral blood, collected on day 0 of AZD1222 vaccination. The receptors derive from an adult in good health.

The J gene is TRBJ2-7, the V gene TRBV11-2; 8 bases align to TRBD2. The CDR3 is made up of 15 amino acids. J was trimmed by 0 bases and V by 2 bases; bases with no gene match: 3. Germline V gives CDR1 SGHAT, CDR2 FQNNGV. CDR3 sequence: CASSLRGGPSYEQYF. CDR3 coding DNA: TGTGCCAGCAGCTTACGCGGGGGGCCCTCCTACGAGCAGTACTTC.

A word on this clone: Other DNA sequences of this sample code for an identical CDR3. The chain combines TRBV2 with TRBJ1-5; 7 nucleotides line up with TRBD1. V was clipped by 6 bases and J by 4 bases; unmatched bases: 3. The germline gives CDR1 SNHLY, CDR2 FYNNEI. This CDR3 has 13 amino acids. The CDR3 bases are TGTGCCAGCAGCGGGACAGCTAATCAGCCCCAGCATTTT. It translates to CASSGTANQPQHF.

This sequence joins TRBV7-2 and TRBJ1-6, with TRBD1 matching 7 bases. CDR1 is SGHTA and CDR2 is FQGNSA in the germline V gene. CDR3 length: 14 amino acids. Trimming removed 5 bases from V and 9 bases from J; junction bases left unmatched: 7. DNA of the CDR3: TGTGCCAGCAGCCAAGGGGGCTATGGTTCACCCCTCCACTTT. Protein product: CASSQGGYGSPLHF.

The V gene is TRBV15, the J gene TRBJ2-3, with 9 bases that match TRBD2. This CDR3 contains 18 residues. Germline assignment: CDR1 LNHNV and CDR2 YYDKDF (reference sequence). J gave up 0 bases and V 0 bases, and 7 bases lay outside the gene matches. The CDR3 DNA reads TGTGCCACCAGCAGAGATTTGGCGGGACTAGCTAGCACAGATACGCAGTATTTT. Its translation is CATSRDLAGLASTDTQYF. The variable domain in full, completed from reference TRBV15 and TRBJ2-3, reads DAMVIQNPRYQVTQFGKPVTLSCSQTLNHNVMYWYQQKSSQAPKLLFHYYDKDFNNEADTPDNFQSRRPNTSFCFLDIRSPGLGDTAMYLCATSRDLAGLASTDTQYFGPGTRLTVL.

This clone was found once. The V gene is TRBV19, the J gene TRBJ2-3, with D uncertain. Germline V gene sequence: CDR1 LNHDA, CDR2 SQIVND (reference sequence). Between the trimmed V and J ends, which lost 3 bases and 5 bases, there was a span of 12 bases. The CDR3 is 14 amino acids. The chain's CDR3 is CASSIRLVQDTQYF. The CDR3 DNA sequence: TGTGCCAGTAGTATCCGGCTAGTACAAGATACGCAGTATTTT.

V and J are TRBV5-1 and TRBJ1-4; the match to TRBD1 covers 7 bases. The CDR3 sequence is 14 residues long. Losses at the gene ends were 3 bases for V and 6 bases for J; bases not matched to a gene: 5. The germline CDR1 and CDR2 sequences are SGHRS and YFSETQ. The DNA of the CDR3 is TGCGCCAGCAGCTCATCCAGGGGGGATGAAAAACTGTTTTTT. It translates to CASSSSRGDEKLFF. Full variable domain (missing parts from reference TRBV5-1 and TRBJ1-4): KAGVTQTPRYLIKTRGQQVTLSCSPISGHRSVSWYQQTPGQGLQFLFEYFSETQRNKGNFPGRFSGRQFSNSRSEMNVSTLELGDSALYLCASSSSRGDEKLFFGSGTQLSVL.

This rearrangement joins TRBV6-5 to TRBJ2-7; the D gene could be TRBD1 or TRBD2 (6 bases each). CDR1 MNHEY and CDR2 SVGAGI come from the germline V gene. Between the trimmed V and J ends, which lost 4 bases and 5 bases, there was a span of 18 bases. This CDR3 comprises 15 residues. DNA for the CDR3: TGTGCCAGCAGTTCCCGCCGCTCGGGGGCCCACGAGCAGTACTTC. Translating it yields CASSSRRSGAHEQYF.

This chain uses TRBV5-1 with TRBJ1-4; the match to TRBD1 covers 8 bases. From germline, CDR1 is SGHRS and CDR2 YFSETQ. The CDR3 is made up of 14 amino acids. V trimming: 0 bases; J trimming: 8 bases; junction bases outside the gene matches: 3. The CDR3 loop is CASSLEGQGEKLFF. The CDR3, as DNA: TGCGCCAGCAGCTTGGAAGGACAGGGCGAAAAACTGTTTTTT.

The rearrangement joins TRBV19 to TRBJ2-5, with a tentative D call TRBD2 (5 bases). The V and J ends lost 4 bases and 5 bases respectively, with 11 bases between them. The germline gives CDR1 LNHDA, CDR2 SQIVND (reference sequence). The CDR3 sequence is 13 residues long. The CDR3 DNA sequence: TGTGCCAGTAGTACTACCGGCGGGGAGACCCAGTACTTC. Protein: CASSTTGGETQYF.

This clone was counted only a few times. The chain employs TRBV18 and TRBJ1-1; TRBD1 matches 9 bases. This CDR3 has 13 amino acids. CDR1 and CDR2 from the germline V gene are KGHSH and LQKENI. V was clipped by 6 bases and J by 3 bases; unmatched bases: 2. CDR3 sequence reads: CASSRQGDTEAFF. CDR3 nucleotide sequence: TGTGCCAGCTCGCGACAGGGGGACACTGAAGCTTTCTTT.